This T cell receptor (beta chain) is drawn from a study of cytomegalovirus exposure and HLA in healthy donors. Study-level points and caveats: No immune exposure information besides CMV serostatus was available. Later analysis found that TCR beta chains associated with HLA were more clonally expanded than other, equally common chains.

This CDR3 region has 15 residues. Per germline, CDR1 SGHRS and CDR2 YFSETQ. After removal of 2 bases from V and 1 base from J, the junction contained 5 bases not matched to a gene. The PCR ran on 60 Vbeta and 13 Jbeta primers. Clones were read by immunoSEQ multiplex PCR, and TCRdb kept only the in-frame ones, dropping some. The sample holds 150,000 or so clones, more than 75% seen once. Notes on this clone: Its antigen is not known.

The rearrangement joins TRBV5-1 to TRBJ2-7; 8 nucleotides align to TRBD2. This TCR came from a woman aged 18-29 years in good health and CMV-seronegative. Specimen: PBMCs. CDR3 DNA sequence: TGCGCCAGCAGCTTCGGTAGCGGGGTATCCTACGAGCAGTACTTC. Amino acids: CASSFGSGVSYEQYF.